This T cell receptor beta chain originates from a study of shared clonotypes between healthy human individuals. At the level of the study: CD4 naive and CD4 memory each took three plates per donor, while CD8 naive took two and CD8 memory one. Study-level findings and limits: Relative to their counterparts shared across all four donors, non-shared clonotypes exhibited diminished generation probabilities.

Authors' data handling: Junction-only sequences without quality scores were provided by ImmunoSEQ, so filtering was different. Clones were sequenced by immunoSEQ multiplex PCR, and TCRdb holds only the in-frame ones, with some missing. V and J calls and clone size are those listed in that table; D and trimming were worked out from the DNA. The sample consists of some 980,000 clones, 70% to 85% of them appearing once. In the case of this clone: Its specificity is not known.

Only Caucasian adults living in Nashville, Tennessee served as donors. The CDR3 contains 16 residues. Trimming took 4 bases from V and 0 from J; bases not matched to a gene: 8. Germline CDR1 reads KGHSH; CDR2 reads LQKENI. Sequencing input: memory CD4+ T cells sorted from blood. Described subset: CD45RA-negative fraction. This chain links TRBV18 with TRBJ1-1; 7 bases map to TRBD1. The clonotype was recovered from a man between 18 and 29 years old in good health. CDR3 amino acids: CASSQGTETMNTEAFF. CDR3 coding DNA: TGTGCCAGCTCACAGGGGACAGAGACAATGAACACTGAAGCTTTCTTT.